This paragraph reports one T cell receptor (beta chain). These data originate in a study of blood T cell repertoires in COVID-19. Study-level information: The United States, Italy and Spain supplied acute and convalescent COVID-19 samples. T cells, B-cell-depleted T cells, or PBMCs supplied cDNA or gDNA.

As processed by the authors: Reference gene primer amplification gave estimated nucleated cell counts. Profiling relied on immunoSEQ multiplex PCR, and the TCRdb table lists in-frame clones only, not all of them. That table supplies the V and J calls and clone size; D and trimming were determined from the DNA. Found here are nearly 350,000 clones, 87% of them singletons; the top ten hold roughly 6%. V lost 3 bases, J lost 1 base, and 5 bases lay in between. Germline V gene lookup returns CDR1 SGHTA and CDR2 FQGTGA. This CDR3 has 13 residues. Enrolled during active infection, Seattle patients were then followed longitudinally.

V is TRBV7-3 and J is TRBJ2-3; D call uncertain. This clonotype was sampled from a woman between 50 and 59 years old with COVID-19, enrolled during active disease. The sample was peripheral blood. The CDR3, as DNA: TGTGCCAGCAGCTTCAGCGGCACAGATACGCAGTATTTT. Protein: CASSFSGTDTQYF.